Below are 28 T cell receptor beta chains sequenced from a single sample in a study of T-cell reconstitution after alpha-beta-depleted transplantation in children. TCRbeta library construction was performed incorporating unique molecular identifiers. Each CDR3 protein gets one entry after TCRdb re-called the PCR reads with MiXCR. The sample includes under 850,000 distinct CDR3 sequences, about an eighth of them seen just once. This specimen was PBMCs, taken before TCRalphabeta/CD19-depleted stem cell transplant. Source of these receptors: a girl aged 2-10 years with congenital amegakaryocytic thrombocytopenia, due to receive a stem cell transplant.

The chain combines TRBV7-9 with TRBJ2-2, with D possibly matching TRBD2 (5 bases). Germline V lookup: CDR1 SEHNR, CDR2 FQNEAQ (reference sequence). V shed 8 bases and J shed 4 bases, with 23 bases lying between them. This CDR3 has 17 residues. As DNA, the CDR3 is TGTGCCAGCTGCTCAACAATAGCTCCTGAGGGCACCGGGGAGCTGTTTTTT. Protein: CASCSTIAPEGTGELFF. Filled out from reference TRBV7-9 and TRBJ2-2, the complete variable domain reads DTGVSQNPRHKITKRGQNVTFRCDPISEHNRLYWYRQTLGQGPEFLTYFQNEAQLEKSRLLSDRFSAERPKGSFSTLEIQRTEQGDSAMYLCASCSTIAPEGTGELFFGEGSRLTVL.

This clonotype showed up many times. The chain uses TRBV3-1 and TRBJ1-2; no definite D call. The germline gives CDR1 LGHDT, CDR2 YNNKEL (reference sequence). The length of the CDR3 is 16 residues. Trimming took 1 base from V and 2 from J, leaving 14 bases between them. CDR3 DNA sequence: TGTGCCAGCAGCCAAGGGCAGGCAGCTATGAACTATGGCTACACCTTC. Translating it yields CASSQGQAAMNYGYTF.

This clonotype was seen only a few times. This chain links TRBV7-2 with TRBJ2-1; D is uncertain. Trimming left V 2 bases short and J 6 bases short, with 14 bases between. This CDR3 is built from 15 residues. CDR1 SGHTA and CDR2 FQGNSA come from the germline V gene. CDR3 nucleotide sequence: TGTGCCAGCAGCTTAAAAGGGCGCAAGAGCAATGAGCAGTTCTTC. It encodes CASSLKGRKSNEQFF.

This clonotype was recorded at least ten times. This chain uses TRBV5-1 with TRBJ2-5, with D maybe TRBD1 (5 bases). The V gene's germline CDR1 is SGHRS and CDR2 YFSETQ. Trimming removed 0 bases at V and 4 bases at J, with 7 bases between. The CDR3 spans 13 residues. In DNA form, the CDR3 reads TGCGCCAGCAGCTTGGGACAGAGAGAGACCCAGTACTTC. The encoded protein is CASSLGQRETQYF. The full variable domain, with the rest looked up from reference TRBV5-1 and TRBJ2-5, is KAGVTQTPRYLIKTRGQQVTLSCSPISGHRSVSWYQQTPGQGLQFLFEYFSETQRNKGNFPGRFSGRQFSNSRSEMNVSTLELGDSALYLCASSLGQRETQYFGPGTRLLVL.

Here the CDR3 DNA reads TGTGCCACCAGTGATCAAACAGGGAACAATCAGCCCCAGCATTTT. Protein: CATSDQTGNNQPQHF. The genes are TRBV24-1 and TRBJ1-5; weak D call: TRBD1 (6 bases). Germline V lookup: CDR1 KGHDR, CDR2 SFDVKD. The CDR3 loop spans 15 amino acids. V lost 3 bases, J lost 3 bases, and 11 bases lay in between.

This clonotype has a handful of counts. DNA of the CDR3: TGTGCCAGCAAGGGCGAATTCGGGACAGGGTTAAGAACCGGGGAGCTGTTTTTT. Residues: CASKGEFGTGLRTGELFF. V usage is TRBV28 and J usage is TRBJ2-2; 9 bases are a match to TRBD1. Germline V gives CDR1 MDHEN, CDR2 SYDVKM. The J segment lost 5 bases and the V segment lost 7 bases, leaving 17 bases of the junction unmatched. The CDR3 extends over 18 amino acids.

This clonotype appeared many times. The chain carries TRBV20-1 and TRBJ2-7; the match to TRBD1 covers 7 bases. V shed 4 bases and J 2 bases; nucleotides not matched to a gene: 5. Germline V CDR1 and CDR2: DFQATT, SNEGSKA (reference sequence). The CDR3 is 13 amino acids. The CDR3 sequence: CSAKRDSPYEQYF. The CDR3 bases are TGCAGTGCTAAACGGGACAGCCCCTACGAGCAGTACTTC.

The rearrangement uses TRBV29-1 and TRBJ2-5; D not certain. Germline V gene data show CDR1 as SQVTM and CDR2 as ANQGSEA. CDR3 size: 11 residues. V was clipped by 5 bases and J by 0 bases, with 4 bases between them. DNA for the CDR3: TGCAGCGTTAAGTACCAAGAGACCCAGTACTTC. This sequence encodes CSVKYQETQYF.

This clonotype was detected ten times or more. The CDR3: CASSNPDYEQYF. DNA for the CDR3: TGTGCCAGCAGCAACCCCGACTACGAGCAGTACTTC. The chain has TRBV6-2 or TRBV6-3 and TRBJ2-7, with no clear D. V lost 6 bases and J lost 3, with 9 bases in between. The CDR3 is 12 amino acids. Per the germline V gene, CDR1 is MNHEY and CDR2 is SVGEGT.

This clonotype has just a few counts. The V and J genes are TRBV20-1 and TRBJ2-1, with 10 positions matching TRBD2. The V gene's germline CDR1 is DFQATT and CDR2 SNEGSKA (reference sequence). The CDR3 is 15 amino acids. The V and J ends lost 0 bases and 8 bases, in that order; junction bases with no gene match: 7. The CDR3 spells CSARDRAGGPHEQFF. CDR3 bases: TGCAGTGCTAGAGATCGAGCGGGAGGGCCACATGAGCAGTTCTTC.

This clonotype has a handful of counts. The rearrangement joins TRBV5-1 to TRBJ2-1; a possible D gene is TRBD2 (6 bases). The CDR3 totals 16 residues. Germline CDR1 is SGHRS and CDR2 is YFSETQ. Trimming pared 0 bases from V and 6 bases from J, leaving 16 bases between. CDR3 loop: CASSLGTWTTVNEQFF. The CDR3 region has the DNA TGCGCCAGCAGCTTGGGAACCTGGACTACCGTCAATGAGCAGTTCTTC.

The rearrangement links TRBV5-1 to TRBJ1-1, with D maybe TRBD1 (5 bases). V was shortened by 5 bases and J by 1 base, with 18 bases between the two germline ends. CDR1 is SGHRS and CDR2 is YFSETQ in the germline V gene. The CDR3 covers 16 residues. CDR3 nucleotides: TGCGCCAGCAGAGTGATCTCAGGGCGTTGGAACACTGAAGCTTTCTTT. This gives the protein CASRVISGRWNTEAFF.

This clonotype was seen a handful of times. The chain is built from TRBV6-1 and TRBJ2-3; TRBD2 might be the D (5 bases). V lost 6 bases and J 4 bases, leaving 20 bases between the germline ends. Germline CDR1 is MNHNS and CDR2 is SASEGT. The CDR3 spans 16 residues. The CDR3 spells CASSSNAGLRADTQYF. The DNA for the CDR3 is TGTGCCAGCAGCAGTAATGCCGGACTTAGGGCAGATACGCAGTATTTT.

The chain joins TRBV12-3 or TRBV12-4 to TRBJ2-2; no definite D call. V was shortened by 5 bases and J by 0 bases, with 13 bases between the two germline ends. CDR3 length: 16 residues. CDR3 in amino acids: CASSPRTEPNTGELFF. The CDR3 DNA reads TGTGCCAGCAGTCCCCGGACCGAGCCGAACACCGGGGAGCTGTTTTTT.

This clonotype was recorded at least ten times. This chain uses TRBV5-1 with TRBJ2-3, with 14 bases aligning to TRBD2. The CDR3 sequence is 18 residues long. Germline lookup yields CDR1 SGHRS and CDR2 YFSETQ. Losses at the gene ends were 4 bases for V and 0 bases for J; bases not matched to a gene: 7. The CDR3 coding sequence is TGCGCCAGCAGCCTCACCGGGACTAGCGGGAGCAGCACAGATACGCAGTATTTT. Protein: CASSLTGTSGSSTDTQYF.

The DNA of the CDR3 is TGCGCCAGCAGAGTTGCAGGGTTGAACACTGAAGCTTTCTTT. This encodes CASRVAGLNTEAFF. This sequence joins TRBV5-1 and TRBJ1-1; possible D gene TRBD1, 5 bases. The CDR3 has 14 amino acids. The germline gives CDR1 SGHRS, CDR2 YFSETQ. The germline V and J ends were trimmed by 5 bases and 0 bases, with 11 bases remaining between them.

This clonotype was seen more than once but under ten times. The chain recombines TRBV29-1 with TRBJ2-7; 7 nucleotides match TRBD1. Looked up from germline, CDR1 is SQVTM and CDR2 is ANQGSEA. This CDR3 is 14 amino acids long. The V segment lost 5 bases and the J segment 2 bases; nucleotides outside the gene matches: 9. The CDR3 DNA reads TGCAGCGTTTCCGGGACAGAGTTGCCCTACGAGCAGTACTTC. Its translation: CSVSGTELPYEQYF.

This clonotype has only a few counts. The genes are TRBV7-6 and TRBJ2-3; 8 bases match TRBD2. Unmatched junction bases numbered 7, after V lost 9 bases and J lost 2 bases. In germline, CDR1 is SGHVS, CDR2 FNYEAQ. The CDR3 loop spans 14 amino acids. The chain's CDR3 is CASLQGLDTDTQYF. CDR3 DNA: TGTGCCAGTTTGCAGGGACTAGACACAGATACGCAGTATTTT. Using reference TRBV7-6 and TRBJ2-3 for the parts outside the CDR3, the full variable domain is GAGVSQSPRYKVTKRGQDVALRCDPISGHVSLYWYRQALGQGPEFLTYFNYEAQQDKSGLPNDRFSAERPEGSISTLTIQRTEQRDSAMYRCASLQGLDTDTQYFGPGTRLTVL.

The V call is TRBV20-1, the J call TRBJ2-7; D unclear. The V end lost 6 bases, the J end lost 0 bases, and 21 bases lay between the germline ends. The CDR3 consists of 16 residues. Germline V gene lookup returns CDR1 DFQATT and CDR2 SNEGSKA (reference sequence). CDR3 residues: CSADRVASAYSYEQYF. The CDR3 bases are TGCAGTGCGGACCGAGTAGCTTCAGCTTACTCCTACGAGCAGTACTTC.

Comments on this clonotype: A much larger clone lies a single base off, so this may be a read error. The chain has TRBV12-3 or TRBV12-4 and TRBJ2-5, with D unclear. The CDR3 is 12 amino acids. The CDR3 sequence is CPSSFLGETQYF. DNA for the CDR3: TGTCCCAGCAGTTTCCTGGGCGAGACCCAGTACTTC.

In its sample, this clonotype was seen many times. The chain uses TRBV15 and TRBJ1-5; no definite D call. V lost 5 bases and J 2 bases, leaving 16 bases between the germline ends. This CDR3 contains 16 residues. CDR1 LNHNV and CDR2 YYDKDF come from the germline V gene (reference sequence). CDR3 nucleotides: TGTGCCACCAGCCCCCTGATGAGGGCTGGCAATCAGCCCCAGCATTTT. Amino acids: CATSPLMRAGNQPQHF.

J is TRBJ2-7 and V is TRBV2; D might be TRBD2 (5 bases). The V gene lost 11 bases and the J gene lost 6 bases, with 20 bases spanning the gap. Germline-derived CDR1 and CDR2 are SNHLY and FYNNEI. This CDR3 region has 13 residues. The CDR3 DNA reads TGTGCCGCGGGCCCCCCTCTTTCTAGCGAGCAGTACTTC. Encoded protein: CAAGPPLSSEQYF.

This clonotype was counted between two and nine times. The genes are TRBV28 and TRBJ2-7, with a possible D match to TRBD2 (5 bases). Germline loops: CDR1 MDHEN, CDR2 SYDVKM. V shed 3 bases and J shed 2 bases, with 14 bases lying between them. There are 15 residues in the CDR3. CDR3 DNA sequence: TGTGCCAGCAGTTTGACGGCCGGGAATCCCTACGAGCAGTACTTC. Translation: CASSLTAGNPYEQYF.

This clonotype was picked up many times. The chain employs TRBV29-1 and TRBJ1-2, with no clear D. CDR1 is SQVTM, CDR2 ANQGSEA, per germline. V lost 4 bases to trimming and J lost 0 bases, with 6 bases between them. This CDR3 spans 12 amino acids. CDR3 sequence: CSVVRANYGYTF. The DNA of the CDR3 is TGCAGCGTTGTTCGGGCTAACTATGGCTACACCTTC.

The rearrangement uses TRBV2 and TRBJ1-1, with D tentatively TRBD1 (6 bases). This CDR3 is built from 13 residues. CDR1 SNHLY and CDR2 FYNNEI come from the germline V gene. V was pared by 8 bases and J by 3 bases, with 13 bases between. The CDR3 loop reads CASGGQIDTEAFF. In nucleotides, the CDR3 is TGTGCCAGCGGAGGACAGATCGACACTGAAGCTTTCTTT.

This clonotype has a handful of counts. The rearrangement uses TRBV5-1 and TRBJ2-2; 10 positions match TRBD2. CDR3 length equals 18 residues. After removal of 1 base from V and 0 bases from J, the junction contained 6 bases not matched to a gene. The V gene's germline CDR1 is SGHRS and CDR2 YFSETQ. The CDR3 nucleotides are TGCGCCAGCAGCTTGCTTACTAGCGGGAATTCGAACACCGGGGAGCTGTTTTTT. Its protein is CASSLLTSGNSNTGELFF.

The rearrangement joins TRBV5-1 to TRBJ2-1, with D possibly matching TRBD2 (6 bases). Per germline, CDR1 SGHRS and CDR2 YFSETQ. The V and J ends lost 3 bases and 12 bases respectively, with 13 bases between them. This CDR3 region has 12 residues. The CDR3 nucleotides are TGCGCCAGCAGCTCCCCCGGGACTCCGCAGTTCTTC. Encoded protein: CASSSPGTPQFF.

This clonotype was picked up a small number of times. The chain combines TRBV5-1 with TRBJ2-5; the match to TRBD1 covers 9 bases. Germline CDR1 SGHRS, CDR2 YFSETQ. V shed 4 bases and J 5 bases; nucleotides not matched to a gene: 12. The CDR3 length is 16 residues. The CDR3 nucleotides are TGCGCCAGCAGCCATGGACGGGACAGGGTAATGGAGACCCAGTACTTC. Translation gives CASSHGRDRVMETQYF.